This TCR beta chain was recovered during a study of Graves' ophthalmopathy and Graves' hyperthyroidism. About the study: The stable label applied to hyperthyroidism with no ophthalmopathy within 18 months of follow-up.

Additional autoimmune diseases, uncontrolled infections, pregnancy or lactation disqualified patients. Study-wide points: Sensitivity reached 85% to 90% and specificity roughly 81% for a 13-signature model separating ophthalmopathy from stable hyperthyroidism.

Notes on this clonotype: Antigen unknown.

Per the germline V gene, CDR1 is MGHRA and CDR2 is YSYEKL. This CDR3 has 16 amino acids. The J segment lost 7 bases and the V segment lost 5 bases, leaving 9 bases of the junction unmatched. From RNA, the CDR3 regions of TCR beta chains were amplified and sequenced. Investigators did first-round RT-PCR with HTBI primers, then second-round multiplex PCR. Each CDR3 protein gets one entry after TCRdb re-called the multiplex PCR reads with MiXCR. The data contain around 1.1 million distinct CDR3 sequences, about 35% of them singletons. The sequenced material came from peripheral blood or thyroid tissue (not recorded which). The chain links TRBV4-1 to TRBJ2-1; 12 bases align to TRBD2. This clonotype originated in an adult man with Graves' hyperthyroidism. The DNA for the CDR3 is TGCGCCAGCAGCGACCGACTAGCGGGAGCGGGTAATGAGCAGTTCTTC. Protein sequence: CASSDRLAGAGNEQFF.